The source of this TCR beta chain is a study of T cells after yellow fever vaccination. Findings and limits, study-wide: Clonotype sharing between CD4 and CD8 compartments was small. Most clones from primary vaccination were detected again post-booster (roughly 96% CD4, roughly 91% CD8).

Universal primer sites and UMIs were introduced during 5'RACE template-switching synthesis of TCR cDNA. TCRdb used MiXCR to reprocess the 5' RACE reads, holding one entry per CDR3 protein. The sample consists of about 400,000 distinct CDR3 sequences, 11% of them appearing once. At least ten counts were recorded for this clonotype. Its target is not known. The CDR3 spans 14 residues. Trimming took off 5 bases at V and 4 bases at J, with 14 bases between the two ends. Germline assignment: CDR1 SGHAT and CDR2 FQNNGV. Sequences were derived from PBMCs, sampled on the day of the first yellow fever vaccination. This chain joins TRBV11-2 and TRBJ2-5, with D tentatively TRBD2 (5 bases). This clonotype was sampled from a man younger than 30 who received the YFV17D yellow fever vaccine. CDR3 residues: CASSTPRVSETQYF. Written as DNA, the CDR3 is TGTGCCAGCAGCACTCCGCGGGTTTCAGAGACCCAGTACTTC.